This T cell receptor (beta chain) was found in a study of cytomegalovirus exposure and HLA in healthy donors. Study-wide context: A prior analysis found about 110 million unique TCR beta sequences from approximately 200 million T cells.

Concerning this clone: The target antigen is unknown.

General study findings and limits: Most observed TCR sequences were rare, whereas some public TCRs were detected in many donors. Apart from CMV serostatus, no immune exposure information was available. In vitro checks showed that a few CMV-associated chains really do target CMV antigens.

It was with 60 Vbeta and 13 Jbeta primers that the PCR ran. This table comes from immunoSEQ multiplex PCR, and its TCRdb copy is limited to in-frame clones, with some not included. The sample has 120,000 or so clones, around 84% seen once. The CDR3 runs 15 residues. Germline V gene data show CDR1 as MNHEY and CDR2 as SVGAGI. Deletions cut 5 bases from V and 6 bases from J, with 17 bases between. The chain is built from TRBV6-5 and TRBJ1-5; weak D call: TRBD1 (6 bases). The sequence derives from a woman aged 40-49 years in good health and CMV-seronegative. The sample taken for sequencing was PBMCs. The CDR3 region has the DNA TGTGCCAGCAGTCCCCGGGGAGGGGGGACTCAGCCCCAGCATTTT. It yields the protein CASSPRGGGTQPQHF.